This TCR beta chain was captured in a study of blood T cell repertoires in COVID-19. In the study overall: Samples came from the United States, Italy and Spain, spanning acute and convalescent COVID-19. In each case, the material was cDNA or gDNA derived from T cells, B-cell-depleted T cells, or PBMCs.

Generated by immunoSEQ multiplex PCR, the TCRdb table keeps only in-frame clones and is missing some. The table shows around 340,000 clones, with roughly 85% occurring only once. The V gene lost 1 base and the J gene lost 4 bases, with 13 bases spanning the gap. Germline values: CDR1 LGHDT, CDR2 YNNKEL (reference sequence). The CDR3 runs to 15 residues. The sample consisted of PBMCs or T cells enriched from blood (not recorded which). The chain is built from TRBV3-1 (or the pseudogene TRBV3-2) and TRBJ1-2; D ambiguous. This sequence originates from a woman in her thirties or forties with acute COVID-19. The CDR3 protein is CASSQVNSRLYGYTF. For the CDR3, the DNA is TGTGCCAGCAGCCAAGTGAATTCCCGACTCTATGGCTACACCTTC.